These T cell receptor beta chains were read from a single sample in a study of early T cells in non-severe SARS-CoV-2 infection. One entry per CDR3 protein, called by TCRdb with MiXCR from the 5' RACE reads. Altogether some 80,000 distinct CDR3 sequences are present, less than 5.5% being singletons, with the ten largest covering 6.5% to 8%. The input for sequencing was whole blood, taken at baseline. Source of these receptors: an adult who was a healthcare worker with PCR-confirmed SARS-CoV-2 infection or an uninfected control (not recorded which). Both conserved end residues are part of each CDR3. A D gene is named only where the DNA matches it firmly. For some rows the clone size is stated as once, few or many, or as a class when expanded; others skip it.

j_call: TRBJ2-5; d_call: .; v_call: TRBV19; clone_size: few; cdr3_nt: TGTGCCAGTAGTCGGCGAGGAAGAGAGACCCAGTACTTC; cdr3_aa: CASSRRGRETQYF
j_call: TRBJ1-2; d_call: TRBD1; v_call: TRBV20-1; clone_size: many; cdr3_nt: TGCAGTGCTTCAGTACCGGGACAGGGATACTATGGCTACACCTTC; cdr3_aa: CSASVPGQGYYGYTF
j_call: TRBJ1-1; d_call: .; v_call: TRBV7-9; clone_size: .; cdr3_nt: TGTGCCAGCAGCTTAGCTGCAGGAGGGAACACTGAAGCTTTCTTT; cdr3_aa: CASSLAAGGNTEAFF
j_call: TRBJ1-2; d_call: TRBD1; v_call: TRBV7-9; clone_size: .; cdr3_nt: TGTGCCAGCAGCCTGCGGACAGGGACCGATGGCTACACCTTC; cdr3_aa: CASSLRTGTDGYTF
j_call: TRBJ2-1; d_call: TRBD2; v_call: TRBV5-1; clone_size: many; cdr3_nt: TGCGCCAGCACCCCGGCGGTAGCGGGACCGAACAATGAGCAGTTCTTC; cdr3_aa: CASTPAVAGPNNEQFF
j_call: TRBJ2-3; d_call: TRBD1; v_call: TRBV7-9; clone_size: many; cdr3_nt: TGTGCCAGCAGCCCGGGACAGGGGTCGCCAGATACGCAGTATTTT; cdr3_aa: CASSPGQGSPDTQYF
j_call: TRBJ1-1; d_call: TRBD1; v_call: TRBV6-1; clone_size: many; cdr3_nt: TGTGCCAGCAGTACCCCTTCCGGGACAGTTGAAGCTTTCTTT; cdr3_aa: CASSTPSGTVEAFF
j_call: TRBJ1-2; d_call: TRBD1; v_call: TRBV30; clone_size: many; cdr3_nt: TGTGCCTGGAAGCCGTGGGGGACAGAGCTTAACTATGGCTACACCTTC; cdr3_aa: CAWKPWGTELNYGYTF